This T cell receptor (beta chain) stems from a study of CXCR3-negative and CXCR3-positive naive CD8 T cells. For the study at large: Roughly 1.5 +/- 0.3 million TRB reads came from each library, giving some 140 million in total.

CDR1 DFQATT and CDR2 SNEGSKA come from the germline V gene (reference sequence). The CDR3 is made up of 11 amino acids. Study-wide results and caveats: Diversity proved comparably high across both naive subsets and much lower in memory CD8+ cells. Cryopreserved PBMCs had partly decreased CXCR3 expression; fresh PBMCs were used in most assays. Within a donor, both naive subsets shared TRBV-TRBJ usage, unlike memory cells. Hydrophobicity of TRB CDR3s was greater in CXCR3-positive naive cells than in CXCR3-negative naive cells.

For this clonotype: Its antigen remains unidentified.

Through 5' RACE with UMI labels, the TRB cDNA libraries were prepared. From its re-call of the 5' RACE reads, TCRdb lists each CDR3 protein once, without DNA. The sample shows about 150,000 distinct CDR3 sequences, and nearly 0.5% sits with its ten largest clones. Sequencing input: naive CXCR3+ CD8+ T cells from blood. The sample's subset: CD45RO-CCR7+CD27+CD95- naive CD8+ T cells expressing CXCR3 (TNR3+). This TCR was recovered from a human donor in good health. Some clones in this sample may be carry-over from other donors' samples. V is TRBV20-1 and J is TRBJ2-3. The CDR3 here is CSAGDTDTQYF.